This entry lists 9 T cell receptor beta chains sequenced from one sample in a study of TIL therapy for anti-PD-1-resistant metastatic lung cancer. The libraries were made with immunoSEQ v3. The assay was immunoSEQ multiplex PCR, and TCRdb's table has in-frame clones only and misses some. The table has fewer than 30,000 clones, about 63% seen once. Time point in this sample: pre-treatment sample, taken before nivolumab and TIL therapy. Pleural nodules or supraclavicular lymph nodes made up most of the excised metastases sampled. Here the sequenced sample was tumor tissue, taken at baseline. Receptors originate from a woman aged 25-85 years with non-small cell lung cancer.

The chain recombines TRBV29-1 with TRBJ2-7; 7 positions match TRBD1. Germline V lookup: CDR1 SQVTM, CDR2 ANQGSEA. This CDR3 has 12 amino acids. Losses at the gene ends were 7 bases for V and 3 bases for J; bases not matched to a gene: 6. In DNA form, the CDR3 reads TGCAGCGCCGGACAGGACGTCTACGAGCAGTACTTC. It codes for CSAGQDVYEQYF.

This clone was counted only a few times. V is TRBV19 and J is TRBJ2-5; tentative D call: TRBD1 (5 bases). Germline assignment: CDR1 LNHDA and CDR2 SQIVND (reference sequence). V dropped 0 bases and J dropped 5 bases, with 7 bases sitting between them. This CDR3 is 13 amino acids long. Here the CDR3 reads CASSIDTGETQYF. CDR3 DNA sequence: TGTGCCAGTAGTATAGATACAGGCGAGACCCAGTACTTC. Full variable domain (outside the CDR3, taken from reference TRBV19 and TRBJ2-5): DGGITQSPKYLFRKEGQNVTLSCEQNLNHDAMYWYRQDPGQGLRLIYYSQIVNDFQKGDIAEGYSVSREKKESFPLTVTSAQKNPTAFYLCASSIDTGETQYFGPGTRLLVL.

V gene TRBV4-1 combines with J gene TRBJ2-2, with 8 nucleotides matching TRBD2. Unmatched junction bases numbered 1, after V lost 1 base and J lost 0 bases. Per germline, CDR1 MGHRA and CDR2 YSYEKL. CDR3 length: 16 residues. The CDR3 nucleotides read TGCGCCAGCAGCCAAGCGACTAGCGCGAACACCGGGGAGCTGTTTTTT. This encodes CASSQATSANTGELFF.

This chain links TRBV29-1 with TRBJ2-7; a weak D match, TRBD2 (6 bases). The ends were cut back, 6 bases at V and 6 bases at J, with 12 bases in the middle. The CDR3 is made up of 11 amino acids. Germline values: CDR1 SQVTM, CDR2 ANQGSEA. CDR3 loop: CSVMRGSEQYF. CDR3 coding DNA: TGCAGCGTAATGCGGGGCTCCGAGCAGTACTTC.

This clone came up once. The J gene is TRBJ2-3, the V gene TRBV9; 9 bases line up with TRBD2. This CDR3 is built from 17 residues. CDR1 is SGDLS, CDR2 YYNGEE, per germline. With V trimmed by 0 bases and J by 4 bases, 9 bases remained unmatched. The CDR3: CASSVAGLAGRPDTQYF. CDR3 nucleotide sequence: TGTGCCAGCAGCGTAGCGGGGCTAGCGGGAAGACCAGATACGCAGTATTTT.

This clone was recorded only once. The gene calls are TRBV19 and TRBJ2-1; D call uncertain. Germline loops: CDR1 LNHDA, CDR2 SQIVND (reference sequence). The V end lost 1 base, the J end lost 5 bases, and 6 bases lay between the germline ends. This CDR3 contains 13 residues. The CDR3 sequence is CASSIGSNNEQFF. The CDR3 nucleotides are TGTGCCAGTAGTATAGGTTCAAACAATGAGCAGTTCTTC. The full variable domain, completed using reference TRBV19 and TRBJ2-1, is DGGITQSPKYLFRKEGQNVTLSCEQNLNHDAMYWYRQDPGQGLRLIYYSQIVNDFQKGDIAEGYSVSREKKESFPLTVTSAQKNPTAFYLCASSIGSNNEQFFGPGTRLTVL.

The table lists this clone with a few counts. V usage is TRBV20-1 and J usage is TRBJ1-3; unclear D gene. V gave up 2 bases and J gave up 6 bases, with 5 bases separating them. Germline CDR1 reads DFQATT; CDR2 reads SNEGSKA (reference sequence). The CDR3 totals 11 residues. CDR3 in amino acids: CSARNQNTIYF. The CDR3 DNA reads as TGCAGTGCTAGAAATCAAAACACCATATATTTT.

This clone turned up a few times. This sequence joins TRBV5-4 and TRBJ2-5; D is perhaps TRBD2 (5 bases). Deletions cut 0 bases from V and 5 bases from J, with 11 bases between. The CDR3 is 14 amino acids. Germline CDR1 SGHNT, CDR2 YYREEE (reference sequence). The CDR3 nucleotides read TGTGCCAGCAGCTTGGAAGCTAGCTCGGAGACCCAGTACTTC. It yields the protein CASSLEASSETQYF. Combining the CDR3 with reference TRBV5-4 and TRBJ2-5 gives the whole variable domain ETGVTQSPTHLIKTRGQQVTLRCSSQSGHNTVSWYQQALGQGPQFIFQYYREEENGRGNFPPRFSGLQFPNYSSELNVNALELDDSALYLCASSLEASSETQYFGPGTRLLVL.

The chain recombines TRBV10-1 with TRBJ2-5; TRBD2 is a possible D gene (5 bases). Germline V gene data show CDR1 as WNHNN and CDR2 as SYGVQD (reference sequence). Trimming stripped 4 bases from V and 1 base from J, with 7 bases between. This CDR3 contains 13 residues. The CDR3 DNA sequence: TGCGCCAGCAGTGCGCGGGCCCAAGAGACCCAGTACTTC. Protein: CASSARAQETQYF.